This TCR beta chain comes out of a study of neurological immune-mediated disorders. The CDR3 extends over 14 amino acids. V lost 3 bases and J lost 2, with 11 bases in between. CDR1 is MNHEY, CDR2 SMNVEV, per germline (reference sequence). This clonotype occurred many times. From the 5' RACE reads, TCRdb called clonotypes with MiXCR, one entry per CDR3 protein. The table records 75,000 to 90,000 distinct CDR3 sequences, 10% of them present only once. V is TRBV27 and J is TRBJ2-7, with D perhaps matching TRBD1 or TRBD2 (6 bases each). This receptor was identified in a man aged 35-49 years in good health. The sample comprised PBMCs. CDR3 coding DNA: TGTGCCAGCAGTTTCGGCGGGGACACCTACGAGCAGTACTTC. Translation: CASSFGGDTYEQYF.